This TCR beta chain derives from a study of blood T cell repertoires in COVID-19. The method was immunoSEQ multiplex PCR; TCRdb's version includes in-frame clones alone and lacks a portion of them. Among about 400,000 clones listed, 70% to 90% were seen once. This CDR3 has 15 residues. Trimming removed 4 bases at V and 0 bases at J, with 13 bases between. Germline V gene sequence: CDR1 SQVTM, CDR2 ANQGSEA. This sequence originates from a man in his forties or fifties with acute or convalescent COVID-19. The sample was peripheral blood. The J gene is TRBJ1-5, the V gene TRBV29-1, with unresolved D. In DNA, the CDR3 is TGCAGCGTTGCGTACTCAGGCAGTAGCAATCAGCCCCAGCATTTT. The encoded protein is CSVAYSGSSNQPQHF. Using reference TRBV29-1 and TRBJ1-5 for the parts outside the CDR3, the full variable domain is SAVISQKPSRDICQRGTSLTIQCQVDSQVTMMFWYRQQPGQSLTLIATANQGSEATYESGFVIDKFPISRPNLTFSTLTVSNMSPEDSSIYLCSVAYSGSSNQPQHFGDGTRLSIL.